This is a list of T cell receptor beta chains from one sample in a study of beta chain features in type 1 diabetes. Method: immunoSEQ multiplex PCR; TCRdb's copy keeps in-frame clones and lacks some. The profile shows around 160,000 clones, roughly 53% of them singletons. What was sequenced was Tregs from blood. These TCRs come from a young man in good health. Both conserved end residues are part of each CDR3. The D gene is left open where the match is weak. Rows give clone size only sometimes, using once, few, many, or a class for an expanded clone.

v_call	d_call	j_call	clone_size	cdr3_aa	cdr3_nt
TRBV6-1	TRBD2	TRBJ2-7	NA	CASSERSGLAGHYEQYF	TGTGCCAGCAGTGAAAGGTCAGGACTAGCGGGTCACTACGAGCAGTACTTC
TRBV7-9	NA	TRBJ1-2	NA	CASSLGGGNYGYTF	TGTGCCAGCAGCTTAGGTGGGGGCAACTATGGCTACACCTTC
TRBV7-2	NA	TRBJ2-2	NA	CASSFQGGNTGELFF	TGTGCCAGCAGCTTCCAGGGGGGGAACACCGGGGAGCTGTTTTTT
TRBV28	TRBD1	TRBJ1-5	NA	CASTEQGPWKPQHF	TGTGCCAGTACTGAACAGGGGCCCTGGAAGCCCCAGCATTTT
TRBV6-1	TRBD1	TRBJ1-5	once	CASSETQGAYQPQHF	TGTGCCAGCAGTGAAACCCAGGGGGCGTATCAGCCCCAGCATTTT
TRBV10-3	NA	TRBJ1-2	NA	CAISEITPFNYGYTF	TGTGCCATCAGTGAGATCACACCCTTCAACTATGGCTACACCTTC
TRBV6-5	TRBD1	TRBJ1-2	few	CASSRRTGGVGYTF	TGTGCCAGCAGTCGCCGAACAGGGGGGGTCGGCTACACCTTC
TRBV29-1	TRBD2	TRBJ2-1	few	CSVGGRVWTSGRSYNEQFF	TGCAGCGTCGGGGGGCGGGTATGGACTAGCGGGAGATCCTACAATGAGCAGTTCTTC
TRBV5-6	NA	TRBJ2-2	few	CASSPLGVAGELFF	TGTGCCAGCAGCCCCTTAGGGGTGGCCGGGGAGCTGTTTTTT
TRBV28	TRBD1	TRBJ2-7	NA	CASSSGDRYYEQYF	TGTGCCAGCAGTTCTGGGGACAGGTACTACGAGCAGTACTTC
TRBV7-3	NA	TRBJ2-1	NA	CASSLRGRVGGHEQFF	TGTGCCAGCAGCCTCAGGGGCAGGGTCGGAGGTCATGAGCAGTTCTTC
TRBV7-9	TRBD1	TRBJ2-7	few	CASSHSGTGAYEQYF	TGTGCCAGCAGCCACTCCGGGACAGGGGCCTACGAGCAGTACTTC
TRBV27	NA	TRBJ2-2	NA	CASSPWREVAGELFF	TGTGCCAGCAGCCCCTGGAGAGAGGTTGCCGGGGAGCTGTTTTTT
TRBV7-2	TRBD2	TRBJ2-4	few	CASSSSSGRGQRNIQYF	TGTGCCAGCAGCTCCTCGAGCGGGAGGGGACAGAGAAACATTCAGTACTTC
TRBV19	TRBD1	TRBJ2-3	NA	CASSLLTGSTDTQYF	TGTGCCAGTAGTCTCCTGACAGGGAGCACAGATACGCAGTATTTT
TRBV28	TRBD2	TRBJ2-1	NA	CASSPPSGLDNYNEQFF	TGTGCCAGCAGTCCGCCCTCAGGACTAGACAACTACAATGAGCAGTTCTTC
TRBV5-1	TRBD1	TRBJ2-5	few	CASSKDRPQETQYF	TGCGCCAGCAGCAAGGACAGGCCTCAAGAGACCCAGTACTTC
TRBV27	NA	TRBJ2-5	NA	CASSLRSRRTRRETQYF	TGTGCCAGCAGTTTACGATCACGCCGGACACGTAGAGAGACCCAGTACTTC
TRBV19	NA	TRBJ2-6	NA	CASSITGFSGANVLTF	TGTGCCAGTAGTATTACAGGGTTCTCTGGGGCCAACGTCCTGACTTTC
TRBV23-1	TRBD1	TRBJ1-5	NA	CASIQGALWTGRSNQPQHF	TGCGCCAGCATCCAAGGGGCACTGTGGACAGGGCGCAGCAATCAGCCCCAGCATTTT
TRBV19	NA	TRBJ1-2	NA	CASSKFAGRSVYDGYTF	TGTGCCAGTAGTAAGTTCGCAGGGAGGTCGGTTTACGATGGCTACACCTTC
TRBV28	TRBD1	TRBJ1-2	NA	CASSSARTGSNYGYTF	TGTGCCAGCAGTTCCGCCCGGACAGGGTCTAACTATGGCTACACCTTC
TRBV7-2	TRBD2	TRBJ2-5	NA	CASSSSSGGETQYF	TGTGCCAGCAGCTCCTCTAGCGGGGGAGAGACCCAGTACTTC
TRBV28	NA	TRBJ2-6	NA	CASRFQGSGANVLTF	TGTGCCAGCAGATTCCAGGGATCTGGGGCCAACGTCCTGACTTTC
TRBV6-5	NA	TRBJ2-2	few	CASSSAQRGNTGELFF	TGTGCCAGCAGTTCCGCCCAAAGGGGAAACACCGGGGAGCTGTTTTTT
TRBV5-1	TRBD2	TRBJ2-1	NA	CASSPGRVSSYNEQFF	TGCGCCAGCAGCCCGGGGAGGGTCAGCTCCTACAATGAGCAGTTCTTC
TRBV4-1	NA	TRBJ1-5	NA	CASSQDRGYQPQHF	TGCGCCAGCAGCCAAGATCGGGGGTATCAGCCCCAGCATTTT
TRBV20-1	NA	TRBJ2-7	NA	CSPKWGDEQYF	TGCAGCCCTAAGTGGGGCGACGAGCAGTACTTC
TRBV7-9	NA	TRBJ2-5	few	CASSPREYQETQYF	TGTGCCAGCAGCCCCCGAGAGTACCAAGAGACCCAGTACTTC
TRBV4-1	TRBD2	TRBJ2-3	NA	CASSLRSGASSTDTQYF	TGCGCCAGCAGCTTGCGGAGCGGGGCCTCTAGCACAGATACGCAGTATTTT
TRBV2	TRBD1	TRBJ1-5	NA	CASSLTGDGSNQPQHF	TGTGCCAGCAGTCTTACAGGGGACGGAAGCAATCAGCCCCAGCATTTT
TRBV10-3	NA	TRBJ2-2	few	CAIGPGNPGTGELFF	TGTGCCATAGGACCCGGGAACCCGGGGACCGGGGAGCTGTTTTTT
TRBV28	TRBD1	TRBJ1-1	NA	CASSIQGVVAFF	TGTGCCAGCAGTATACAGGGGGTAGTGGCTTTCTTT
TRBV18	NA	TRBJ2-7	few	CASSPTRDKSSYEQYF	TGTGCCAGCTCACCAACCCGGGACAAGAGCTCCTACGAGCAGTACTTC
TRBV28	NA	TRBJ1-1	NA	CASSSVNTEAFF	TGTGCCAGCAGTTCCGTGAACACTGAAGCTTTCTTT
TRBV29-1	NA	TRBJ1-2	few	CSSWSDGYTF	TGCAGCTCCTGGAGTGATGGCTACACCTTC
TRBV19	NA	TRBJ1-2	few	CASSMYFENYGYTF	TGTGCCAGTAGTATGTATTTCGAGAACTATGGCTACACCTTC
TRBV11-1	NA	TRBJ1-1	few	CASSLSATEAFF	TGTGCCAGCAGCTTGTCAGCGACTGAAGCTTTCTTT
TRBV7-2	NA	TRBJ2-3	once	CASTLGVGVDTQYF	TGTGCCAGCACCTTAGGGGTAGGGGTAGATACGCAGTATTTT
TRBV4-1	NA	TRBJ2-5	once	CASSQAPRETQYF	TGCGCCAGCAGCCAAGCCCCCAGAGAGACCCAGTACTTC
TRBV10-3	TRBD2	TRBJ2-3	few	CAISEGTSGRSTDTQYF	TGTGCCATCAGTGAAGGGACTAGCGGGAGAAGCACAGATACGCAGTATTTT
TRBV5-1	NA	TRBJ1-5	NA	CASSFAGLDQPQHF	TGCGCCAGCAGCTTTGCGGGGCTGGATCAGCCCCAGCATTTT
TRBV28	NA	TRBJ2-2	NA	CATQSPNTGELFF	TGTGCCACCCAAAGCCCGAACACCGGGGAGCTGTTTTTT
TRBV19	NA	TRBJ1-5	NA	CASSIEGRSNQPQHF	TGTGCCAGTAGTATAGAGGGGAGGAGCAATCAGCCCCAGCATTTT
TRBV7-8	NA	TRBJ2-5	few	CASSSVWAETQYF	TGTGCCAGCAGCTCGGTTTGGGCGGAGACCCAGTACTTC
TRBV14	NA	TRBJ2-3	NA	CASSPKTFPDTQYF	TGTGCCAGCAGTCCTAAAACGTTTCCAGATACGCAGTATTTT
TRBV18	TRBD1	TRBJ1-6	few	CASSPRTGAYNSPLHF	TGTGCCAGCTCACCACGGACAGGGGCCTATAATTCACCCCTCCACTTT
TRBV7-3	TRBD2	TRBJ2-2	NA	CASSPAGGTGELFF	TGTGCCAGCAGCCCAGCGGGGGGTACCGGGGAGCTGTTTTTT
TRBV5-1	NA	TRBJ2-7	few	CASSEADYEQYF	TGCGCCAGCAGCGAGGCAGATTACGAGCAGTACTTC
TRBV4-2	NA	TRBJ2-2	NA	CASSQGSAEGTGELFF	TGTGCCAGCAGCCAAGGGTCCGCGGAGGGGACCGGGGAGCTGTTTTTT
TRBV29-1	NA	TRBJ1-2	NA	CSVEDLSGLPVPGGYTF	TGCAGCGTTGAAGATCTTAGTGGACTCCCGGTTCCGGGTGGCTACACCTTC
TRBV11-1	TRBD1	TRBJ2-1	few	CASSSGQGYNEQFF	TGTGCCAGCAGCTCTGGACAGGGGTACAATGAGCAGTTCTTC
TRBV4-2	TRBD2	TRBJ2-1	few	CASSPRGRLAAPNEQFF	TGTGCCAGCAGCCCAAGAGGTAGGCTAGCGGCGCCGAATGAGCAGTTCTTC
TRBV7-2	TRBD1	TRBJ2-7	NA	CASRFDRAISYEQYF	TGTGCCAGCAGGTTCGACAGGGCTATCTCCTACGAGCAGTACTTC
TRBV5-4	TRBD1	TRBJ2-1	NA	CASSRTGGGWYNEQFF	TGTGCCAGCAGCAGGACAGGGGGCGGGTGGTACAATGAGCAGTTCTTC
TRBV18	TRBD2	TRBJ2-7	NA	CASSPPGTNYYEQYF	TGTGCCAGCTCACCACCTGGGACTAATTACTACGAGCAGTACTTC
TRBV16	NA	TRBJ1-2	few	CASSQPLPQVNYGYTF	TGTGCCAGCAGCCAACCCCTCCCACAGGTGAACTATGGCTACACCTTC
TRBV28	NA	TRBJ1-2	NA	CASSSPKTGYGYTF	TGTGCCAGCAGTTCACCAAAAACGGGCTATGGCTACACCTTC
TRBV7-3	NA	TRBJ2-7	NA	CASSLSGGSSYEQYF	TGTGCCAGCAGCTTAAGTGGAGGATCCTCCTACGAGCAGTACTTC
TRBV2	NA	TRBJ2-2	few	CASSYSRNTGELFF	TGTGCCAGCAGTTACAGCCGGAACACCGGGGAGCTGTTTTTT